This T cell receptor (beta chain) was observed in a study of shared clonotypes between healthy human individuals (dated by TCRdb to about 2020). At the level of the whole study: The cohort comprised two women and a few men aged 18 to 49 years. Per donor, leukapheresis produced somewhere between about 0.8 and 9 billion PBMCs. To increase sequencing depth and limit assay-specific biases, different laboratories used diverse techniques to prepare libraries and sequence TCR repertoires. To estimate repertoire size and how much clonotypes are shared between individuals, the study performed deep sequencing of blood TCR repertoires from 4 to 6 healthy adults. For each donor, CD4 naive and CD4 memory were each run on three plates, CD8 naive on two plates, and CD8 memory on one plate.

General conclusions and limits of the study: Even with the large sequencing depth, rarefaction of the sorted-subset datasets indicated that sequencing was incomplete. Sampling was limited to blood, and TCR repertoires in tissue likely differ from TCR repertoires in blood. The small number of donors limited the genetic and exposure-history diversity represented. Sharing across a few donors was observed for roughly 5% of naive CD4, over 3% of naive CD8, over 2% of memory CD4, and less than 0.45% of memory CD8 clonotypes. Naive subsets generally had larger estimated clonotype richness than memory subsets. Pairwise subsampling indicated that sequencing depth was expected to affect the degree of clonotype sharing among donors. Higher generation probabilities were observed for clonotypes shared by all four sorted-subset donors than for non-shared clonotypes.

The CDR3 covers 16 residues, taking in both the cysteine and the phenylalanine. CDR3 DNA is the only sequence kept; it has 48 bases, read in frame from the first base. CDR1 and CDR2, looked up from the germline V gene, are SGHRS and YFSETQ. Trimming takes 4 bases from V and 1 base from J, and the germline ends sit 18 bases apart. Using the deep immunoSEQ assay, TCR CDR3 regions were amplified from genomic DNA by multiplex PCR. For each cell subset, the extracted genomic DNA was distributed evenly across all wells of several immunoSEQ 96-well plates, and each plate served as one replicate. Each replicate PCR for sorted subsets received about 220 ng genomic DNA, equal to 28,000 or so T cell genomes. Purified libraries were quantified with a Qubit 3.0 fluorometer, sized on a Bioanalyzer 2100, and re-quantified with the KAPA Library Quantification kit. Each immunoSEQ 96-well plate was sequenced on its own single-read 150-cycle Illumina NextSeq 550 flow cell. Processing in the source paper ran as follows. Because the immunoSEQ output included only junctional sequences and no quality scores, the filtering could not be the same as the filtering used for full-length reads. Sequences were annotated with PyIR, a Python wrapper for IgBLAST v1.9, using IMGT germline references to assign V/J genes and CDR3. Any read was removed if the V/J assignment was weak (E-value above 1e-6), the CDR3 was missing, or the read contained stop codons, out-of-frame junctions, or ambiguous translated residues. V3J clonotypes were defined as sequences sharing an identical inferred V gene, J gene, and CDR3 amino acid sequence. To compute the percentage overlap between repertoires, the number of shared unique clonotypes was divided by the size of the smaller repertoire. RTK rarefaction, the Chao1 estimator, and Recon v2.1 estimates of unobserved clonotypes were used to assess repertoire richness. OLGA was used to compute generation probabilities for all TCRbeta clonotypes that the gDNA method yielded from four donors. The clones in this table, taken by TCRdb from immuneACCESS, are in-frame only. Not every clone is retained; where verified, under half of the shortfall comes from an unresolved V gene, and the cause of the rest is unknown. The V and J calls and the clone size are those of that table, but D and trimming were determined from the DNA. The sample includes approximately 2.5 million clones, with around 90% observed a single time. The ten largest clones capture over 0.12% of the sample.

Healthy HIV-negative adults with no recently reported acute infections or vaccinations were included as donors. Only Caucasian adults living in Nashville, Tennessee, USA were represented among the donors. CD4+ T cells were enriched by magnetic negative selection, after which naive cells were positively selected on CD45RA and the negative fraction was taken as the memory subset. Blood was collected by leukapheresis, and PBMCs were isolated by Ficoll-Histopaque density gradient centrifugation and then cryopreserved in liquid nitrogen vapor phase. Analytical flow cytometry was used to check the purity and quantity of every magnetically sorted T cell population. Genomic DNA was isolated from each sorted fraction and quantified by UV absorbance on a Nanodrop 2000c. To note about this clone: Which antigen it targets is not known. Within one base of it there is no much larger clone, and no base qualities were kept.

Rearrangement joined TRBV5-1 to TRBJ2-7, with TRBD1 perhaps the D gene, on 6 matching bases. Sequenced material: naive CD4+ T cells sorted from blood. Taken with the paper, the label for cell subset or site translates to: CD45RA+ positively selected. This receptor was obtained from a man aged 18 to 30 in good health. The DNA sequence is TGCGCCAGCAGCCCGATAACAGGGTATGGTTCCTACGAGCAGTACTTC. Its product reads: CASSPITGYGSYEQYF.